This T cell receptor beta chain was retrieved from a study of T-cell memory formation after mild COVID-19. Across the study: TCR clusters were mostly donor specific. Whole-study findings and limits: Second-wave clones peaking on day 37 lacked confirmed SARS-CoV-2 specificity. Most CD4+ clones that shrank were in CM and EM, while CD8+ ones turned up in EMRA.

From germline, CDR1 is SGHTA and CDR2 FQGNSA. CDR3 length: 15 residues. The J segment lost 6 bases and the V segment lost 4 bases, leaving 7 bases of the junction unmatched. Each CDR3 protein gets one entry after TCRdb re-called the 5' RACE reads with MiXCR. Of about 150,000 distinct CDR3 sequences listed, about 23% were seen once; the top ten hold around a quarter. A note on this clonotype: What it binds is unknown.

The chain carries TRBV7-2 and TRBJ2-7; 12 nucleotides align to TRBD2. Input material: PBMCs or a T cell subset sorted from them (not recorded which). This clonotype originated in an adult woman who had mild COVID-19 (a few samples of this study predate the infection). Cell type and time point are not known. The CDR3 protein is CASSYRLAGAAEQYF. For the CDR3, the DNA is TGTGCCAGCAGCTACAGACTAGCGGGGGCCGCCGAGCAGTACTTC.